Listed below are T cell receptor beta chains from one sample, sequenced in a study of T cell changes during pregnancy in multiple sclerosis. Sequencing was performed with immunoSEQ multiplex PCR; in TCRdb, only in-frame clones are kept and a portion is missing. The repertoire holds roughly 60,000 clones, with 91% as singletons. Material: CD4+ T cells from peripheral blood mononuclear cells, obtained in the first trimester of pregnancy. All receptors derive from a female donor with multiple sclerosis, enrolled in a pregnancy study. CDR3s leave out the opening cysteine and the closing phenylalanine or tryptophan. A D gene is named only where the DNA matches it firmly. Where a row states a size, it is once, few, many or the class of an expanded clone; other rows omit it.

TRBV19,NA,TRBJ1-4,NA,ASSLQAGPSVGEKLF
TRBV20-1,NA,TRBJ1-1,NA,SAGDRGV
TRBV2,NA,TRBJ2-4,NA,ASSAGAKNIQY
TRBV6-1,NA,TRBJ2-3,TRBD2,ASSEALGLAGTDTQY
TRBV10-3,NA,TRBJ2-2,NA,AISEGQNTGELF
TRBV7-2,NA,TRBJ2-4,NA,ASSSGTYLNIQY
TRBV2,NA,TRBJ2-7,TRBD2,ASQRGGTYEQY
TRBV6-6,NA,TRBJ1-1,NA,ASTYVDSLNTEAF
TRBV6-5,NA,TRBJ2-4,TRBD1,ASSYPGTGHIQY
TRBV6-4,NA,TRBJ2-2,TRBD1,ASSATGTTGELF
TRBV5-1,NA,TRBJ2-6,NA,ASQQGRSGANVLT
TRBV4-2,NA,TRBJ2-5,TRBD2,ASSQDLAAGGQETQY
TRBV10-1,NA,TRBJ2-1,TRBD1,ASRAGTENTRPYNEQF
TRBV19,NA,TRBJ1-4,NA,ASSIKAVLLVNEKLF
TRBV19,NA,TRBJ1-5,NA,ASSIDGGRSVGLGNQPQH
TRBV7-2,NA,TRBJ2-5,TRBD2,ASSPQVGGQETQY
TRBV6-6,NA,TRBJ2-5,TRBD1,ASTKDRGETQY
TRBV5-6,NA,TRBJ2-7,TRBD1,ASSGFDRVEQY
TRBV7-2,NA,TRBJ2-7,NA,ASSRGIIYEQY
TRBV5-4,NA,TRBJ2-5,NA,ASSLALSLETQY
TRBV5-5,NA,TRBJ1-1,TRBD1,ASSPRDREYFLTEAF
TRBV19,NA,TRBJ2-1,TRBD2,ASSIGFASGEQF
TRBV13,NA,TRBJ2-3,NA,ASSSVRGTDTQY
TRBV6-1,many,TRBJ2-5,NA,ASKSWQETQY
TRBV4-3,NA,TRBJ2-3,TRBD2,ASSQDLAGGTDTQY
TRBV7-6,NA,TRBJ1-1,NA,ASSLAQGGMNTEAF
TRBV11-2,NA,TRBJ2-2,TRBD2,ASSLSGGPYTGELF
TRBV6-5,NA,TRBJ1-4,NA,ASRLAGSENEKLF
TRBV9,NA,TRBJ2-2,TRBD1,ASSLLVWAGGTGELF
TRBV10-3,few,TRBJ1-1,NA,AMGSQGRDTEAF
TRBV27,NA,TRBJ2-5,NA,ASSLSTRSQETQY
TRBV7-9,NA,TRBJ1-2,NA,ASSLGPGAHYGYT
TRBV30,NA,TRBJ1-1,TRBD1,AWRQGVEAF
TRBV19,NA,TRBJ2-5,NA,ASSGGVRETQY
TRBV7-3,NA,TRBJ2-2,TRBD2,ASSLGTSGGAGELF
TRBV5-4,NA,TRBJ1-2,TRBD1,ASSLAGTAQSYT
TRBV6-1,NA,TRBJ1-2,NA,ASSERKGSPSYGYT
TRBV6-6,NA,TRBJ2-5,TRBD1,ASSIGQGGRETQY
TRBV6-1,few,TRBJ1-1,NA,ASRFGPNTEAF
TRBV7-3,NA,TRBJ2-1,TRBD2,ASSLRLAGGEQF
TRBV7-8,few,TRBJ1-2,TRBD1,ASSFTGDGYT
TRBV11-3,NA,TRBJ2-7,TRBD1,ASSLGDRGSYEQY
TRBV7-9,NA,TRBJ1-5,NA,ASSLDGGQPQH
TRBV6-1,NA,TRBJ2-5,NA,ASSAPTGTLETQY
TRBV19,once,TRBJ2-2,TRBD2,ASTFRLAGRTGELF
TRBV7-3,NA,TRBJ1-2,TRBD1,ASSLGGSSYGYT
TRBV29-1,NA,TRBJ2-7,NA,SVEEVSRYEQY
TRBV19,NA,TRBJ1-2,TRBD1,ASTRTGLYGYT
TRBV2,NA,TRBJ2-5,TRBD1,ASSDLTGVGETQY
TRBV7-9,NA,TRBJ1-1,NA,ASSLREGRPEAF
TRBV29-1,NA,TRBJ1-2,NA,SVEVRRRGYT
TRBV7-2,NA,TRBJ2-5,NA,ASSLDQGSTRETQY
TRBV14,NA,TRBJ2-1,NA,ASSQDSPWNEQF
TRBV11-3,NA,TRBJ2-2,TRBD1,ASSPGQGAGGELF
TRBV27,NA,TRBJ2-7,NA,ASSSGDRPPYEQY
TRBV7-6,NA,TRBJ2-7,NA,ASSLRSGSYEQY
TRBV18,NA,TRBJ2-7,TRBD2,ASSPSGGAEQY
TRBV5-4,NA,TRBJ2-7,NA,ASSLVGRTTYEQY
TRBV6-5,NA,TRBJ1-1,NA,ASSSRGREAF